This is a list of T cell receptor beta chains from one sample in a study of control samples from healthy donors and cancer patients. The table came from immunoSEQ multiplex PCR; TCRdb's copy has only in-frame clones and leaves some out. Of more than 110,000 clones in the sample, roughly 92% were seen once. The material sequenced was blood. The source is a man in his thirties or forties in good health. The CDR3 runs from the conserved cysteine through the conserved F or W. The order of the fields is clone size, V gene, CDR3 length, D gene, J gene, CDR3 DNA, CDR3 protein. A D gene is named only where the DNA matches it firmly. Rows may omit the clone size; those that give it use once, few, many or a size class.

abundance: .; v_gene: TRBV29-1; len: 13; d_gene: TRBD2; j_gene: TRBJ2-1; CDR3nt: TGCAGCGTTGTACTGCGGGAGAGGAATGAGCAGTTCTTC; CDR3aa: CSVVLRERNEQFF
abundance: .; v_gene: TRBV28; len: 14; d_gene: .; j_gene: TRBJ1-2; CDR3nt: TGTGCCAGCAGTACACCCGGGACTCTCTATGGCTACACCTTC; CDR3aa: CASSTPGTLYGYTF
abundance: .; v_gene: TRBV6-2/TRBV6-3; len: 15; d_gene: .; j_gene: TRBJ2-2; CDR3nt: TGTGCCAGCAGCCCTCTAGCTTCGAACACCGGGGAGCTGTTTTTT; CDR3aa: CASSPLASNTGELFF
abundance: .; v_gene: TRBV7-9; len: 12; d_gene: .; j_gene: TRBJ1-4; CDR3nt: TGTGCCAGCAGCTTCAAGGACAACGGGCTGTTTTTT; CDR3aa: CASSFKDNGLFF
abundance: .; v_gene: TRBV18; len: 17; d_gene: .; j_gene: TRBJ1-5; CDR3nt: TGTGCCAGCTCTCACCGTTTCGTTTCTGGACCGGAGCAGCCCCAGCATTTT; CDR3aa: CASSHRFVSGPEQPQHF
abundance: .; v_gene: TRBV28; len: 19; d_gene: TRBD1; j_gene: TRBJ1-2; CDR3nt: TGTGCCAGCAGTTCCCTGAGATCCGGGACAGGGGGCGCTCACCATGGCTACACCTTC; CDR3aa: CASSSLRSGTGGAHHGYTF
abundance: .; v_gene: TRBV4-2; len: 16; d_gene: TRBD2; j_gene: TRBJ2-7; CDR3nt: TGTGCCAGCAGCCAGCTGGCTAGCGGGGCTACCTACGAGCAGTACTTC; CDR3aa: CASSQLASGATYEQYF
abundance: .; v_gene: TRBV10-3; len: 15; d_gene: TRBD1; j_gene: TRBJ2-3; CDR3nt: TGTGCCATCAGTTCGGGACAGGGCAGCACAGATACGCAGTATTTT; CDR3aa: CAISSGQGSTDTQYF
abundance: .; v_gene: TRBV21-1; len: 17; d_gene: .; j_gene: TRBJ1-3; CDR3nt: TGTGCCAGCAGCGCGACAGGGGGAAAAAGCTCTGGAAACACCATATATTTT; CDR3aa: CASSATGGKSSGNTIYF
abundance: few; v_gene: TRBV29-1; len: 12; d_gene: .; j_gene: TRBJ2-7; CDR3nt: TGCAGCGTTGTTCAGGGCGTGTACGAGCAGTACTTC; CDR3aa: CSVVQGVYEQYF
abundance: once; v_gene: TRBV2; len: 12; d_gene: .; j_gene: TRBJ2-1; CDR3nt: TGTGCCAGCGCAGTCTCCTACAATGAGCAGTTCTTC; CDR3aa: CASAVSYNEQFF
abundance: .; v_gene: TRBV7-2; len: 13; d_gene: .; j_gene: TRBJ2-1; CDR3nt: TGTGCCAGCAGCTTAGATCGGCTGGATGAGCAGTTCTTC; CDR3aa: CASSLDRLDEQFF
abundance: .; v_gene: TRBV18; len: 15; d_gene: TRBD1; j_gene: TRBJ1-5; CDR3nt: TGTGCCAGCTCACCGGGGACAGGGAGCGGTCAGCCCCAGCATTTT; CDR3aa: CASSPGTGSGQPQHF
abundance: .; v_gene: TRBV18; len: 11; d_gene: .; j_gene: TRBJ2-7; CDR3nt: TGTGCCAGCTCACCCGCGGTCGAGCAGTACTTC; CDR3aa: CASSPAVEQYF
abundance: .; v_gene: TRBV28; len: 16; d_gene: .; j_gene: TRBJ1-6; CDR3nt: TGTGCCAGCAGCCTAATTTGGACCGCGGCAGTTTCACCCCTCCACTTT; CDR3aa: CASSLIWTAAVSPLHF
abundance: many; v_gene: TRBV4-2; len: 14; d_gene: .; j_gene: TRBJ2-7; CDR3nt: TGTGCCAGCAGCCCGCCTGGGGGCACCTACGAGCAGTACTTC; CDR3aa: CASSPPGGTYEQYF
abundance: .; v_gene: TRBV6-5; len: 14; d_gene: TRBD1; j_gene: TRBJ1-3; CDR3nt: TGTGCCAGCAGTCCTCGGGACAGGGTACACACCATATATTTT; CDR3aa: CASSPRDRVHTIYF
abundance: .; v_gene: TRBV9; len: 15; d_gene: TRBD1; j_gene: TRBJ1-2; CDR3nt: TGTGCCAGCAGCGGGACAGGGGGCGTGCTACGTGGCTACACCTTC; CDR3aa: CASSGTGGVLRGYTF
abundance: .; v_gene: TRBV11-2; len: 14; d_gene: .; j_gene: TRBJ1-1; CDR3nt: TGTGCCAGCAGCGCTCCGGGCAGGAACACTGAAGCTTTCTTT; CDR3aa: CASSAPGRNTEAFF
abundance: once; v_gene: TRBV7-9; len: 17; d_gene: TRBD1; j_gene: TRBJ1-1; CDR3nt: TGTGCCAGCAGCTTAGCAGGGGGCGTAAGGGGAGGCACTGAAGCTTTCTTT; CDR3aa: CASSLAGGVRGGTEAFF
abundance: once; v_gene: TRBV30; len: 13; d_gene: .; j_gene: TRBJ1-4; CDR3nt: TGTGCCGGACTCCGGGACAACGCTTTCGGACTGTTTTTT; CDR3aa: CAGLRDNAFGLFF
abundance: .; v_gene: TRBV20-1; len: 11; d_gene: .; j_gene: TRBJ1-1; CDR3nt: TGCAGTGCTAAGCGCGAAACTGAAGCTTTCTTT; CDR3aa: CSAKRETEAFF
abundance: once; v_gene: TRBV6-5; len: 14; d_gene: TRBD1; j_gene: TRBJ1-3; CDR3nt: TGTGCCAGCAGTCGGACAGGGCCTGGAAACACCATATATTTT; CDR3aa: CASSRTGPGNTIYF
abundance: .; v_gene: TRBV5-8; len: 11; d_gene: .; j_gene: TRBJ2-2; CDR3nt: TGTGCCAGCAGCAATGCCGGGGAGCTGTTTTTT; CDR3aa: CASSNAGELFF
abundance: .; v_gene: TRBV9; len: 11; d_gene: .; j_gene: TRBJ1-2; CDR3nt: TGTGCCAGCAGCTCCCACTATGGCTACACCTTC; CDR3aa: CASSSHYGYTF
abundance: once; v_gene: TRBV9; len: 14; d_gene: .; j_gene: TRBJ2-1; CDR3nt: TGTGCCAGCAGCCCAGTCCTAAGCATGTATGAGCAGTTCTTC; CDR3aa: CASSPVLSMYEQFF